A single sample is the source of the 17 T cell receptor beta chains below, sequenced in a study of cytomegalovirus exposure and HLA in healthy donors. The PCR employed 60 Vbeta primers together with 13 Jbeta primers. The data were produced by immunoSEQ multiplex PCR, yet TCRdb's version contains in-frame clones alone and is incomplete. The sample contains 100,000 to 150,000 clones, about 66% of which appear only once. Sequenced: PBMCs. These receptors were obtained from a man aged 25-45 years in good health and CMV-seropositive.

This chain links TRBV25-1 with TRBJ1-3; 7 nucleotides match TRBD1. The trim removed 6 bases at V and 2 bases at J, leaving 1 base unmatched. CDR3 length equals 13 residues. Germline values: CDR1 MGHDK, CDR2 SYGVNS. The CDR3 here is CASSGTAGNTIYF. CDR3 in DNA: TGTGCCAGCAGCGGGACAGCTGGAAACACCATATATTTT. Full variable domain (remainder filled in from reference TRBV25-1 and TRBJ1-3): EADIYQTPRYLVIGTGKKITLECSQTMGHDKMYWYQQDPGMELHLIHYSYGVNSTEKGDLSSESTVSRIRTEHFPLTLESARPSHTSQYLCASSGTAGNTIYFGEGSWLTVV.

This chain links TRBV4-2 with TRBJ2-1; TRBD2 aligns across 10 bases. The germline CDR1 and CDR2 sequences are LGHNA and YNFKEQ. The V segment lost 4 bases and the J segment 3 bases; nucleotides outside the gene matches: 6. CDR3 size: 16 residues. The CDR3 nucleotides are TGTGCCAGCAGCCGAGACCTAGCGGGGGACTACAATGAGCAGTTCTTC. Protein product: CASSRDLAGDYNEQFF.

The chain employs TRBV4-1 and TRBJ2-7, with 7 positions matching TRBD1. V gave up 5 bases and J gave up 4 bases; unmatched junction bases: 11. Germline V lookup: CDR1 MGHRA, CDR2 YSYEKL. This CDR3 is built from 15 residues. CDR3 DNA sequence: TGCGCCAGCAGCTCACAGACAGGGATGGGATACGAGCAGTACTTC. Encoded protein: CASSSQTGMGYEQYF.

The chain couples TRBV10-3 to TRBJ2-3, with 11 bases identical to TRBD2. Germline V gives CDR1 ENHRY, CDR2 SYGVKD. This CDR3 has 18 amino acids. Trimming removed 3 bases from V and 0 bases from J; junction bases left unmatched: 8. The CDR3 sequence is CAISEYSGRAGSTDTQYF. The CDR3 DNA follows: TGTGCCATCAGTGAATATAGCGGGAGGGCCGGGAGCACAGATACGCAGTATTTT.

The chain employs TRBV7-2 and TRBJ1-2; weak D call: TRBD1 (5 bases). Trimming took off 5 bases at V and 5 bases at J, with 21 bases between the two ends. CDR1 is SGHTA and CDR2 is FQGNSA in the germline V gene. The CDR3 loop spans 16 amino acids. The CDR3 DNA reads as TGTGCCAGCAGCCATCAAGGGGCGGAGAAACTATATGGCTACACCTTC. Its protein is CASSHQGAEKLYGYTF.

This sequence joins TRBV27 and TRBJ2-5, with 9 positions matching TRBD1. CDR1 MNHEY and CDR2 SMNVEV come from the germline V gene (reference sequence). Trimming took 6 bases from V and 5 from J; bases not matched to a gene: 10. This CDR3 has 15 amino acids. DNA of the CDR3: TGTGCCAGCAGAGTAACGGGACAGGGCTGGGAGACCCAGTACTTC. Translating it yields CASRVTGQGWETQYF.

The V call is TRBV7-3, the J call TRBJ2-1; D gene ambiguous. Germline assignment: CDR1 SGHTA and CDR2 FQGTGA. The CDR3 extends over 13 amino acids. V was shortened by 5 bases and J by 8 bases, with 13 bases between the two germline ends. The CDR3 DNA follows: TGTGCCAGCAGCGCCCGCGTAAGCCATGAGCAGTTCTTC. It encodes CASSARVSHEQFF.

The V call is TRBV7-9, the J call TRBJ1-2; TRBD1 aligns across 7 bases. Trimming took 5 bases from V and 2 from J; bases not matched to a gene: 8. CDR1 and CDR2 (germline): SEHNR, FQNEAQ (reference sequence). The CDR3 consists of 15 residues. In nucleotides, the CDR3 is TGTGCCAGCAGCCCCGGCCACAGGGGAAACTATGGCTACACCTTC. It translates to CASSPGHRGNYGYTF.

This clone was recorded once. The CDR3 region is CASKGSWKRTYNEQFF. The CDR3 nucleotides read TGTGCCAGCAAAGGGTCTTGGAAGCGGACTTACAATGAGCAGTTCTTC. The V and J genes are TRBV25-1 and TRBJ2-1; a weak D match, TRBD2 (5 bases). The CDR3 has 16 residues. The germline V gene encodes CDR1 MGHDK and CDR2 SYGVNS. With 7 bases removed from V and 4 bases from J, the gap between germline ends came to 20 bases.

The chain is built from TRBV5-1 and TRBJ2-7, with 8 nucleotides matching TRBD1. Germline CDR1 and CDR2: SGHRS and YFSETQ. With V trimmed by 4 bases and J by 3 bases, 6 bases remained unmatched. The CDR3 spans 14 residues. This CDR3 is CASSPVGQGYEQYF. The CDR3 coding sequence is TGCGCCAGCAGCCCGGTAGGACAGGGCTACGAGCAGTACTTC.

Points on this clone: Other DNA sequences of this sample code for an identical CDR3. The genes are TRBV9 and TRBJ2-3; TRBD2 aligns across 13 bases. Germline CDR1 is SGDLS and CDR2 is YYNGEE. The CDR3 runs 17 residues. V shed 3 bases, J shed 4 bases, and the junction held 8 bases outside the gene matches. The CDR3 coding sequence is TGTGCCAGCAGCGCCGAGTTAGGGACTAGCGGGGCAGATACGCAGTATTTT. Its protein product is CASSAELGTSGADTQYF.

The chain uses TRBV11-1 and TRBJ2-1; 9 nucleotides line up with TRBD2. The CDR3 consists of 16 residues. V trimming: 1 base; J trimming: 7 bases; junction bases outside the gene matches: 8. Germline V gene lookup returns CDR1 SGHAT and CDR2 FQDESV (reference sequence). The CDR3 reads CASSLGEEREANEQFF. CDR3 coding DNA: TGTGCCAGCAGCTTAGGAGAGGAGCGGGAGGCGAATGAGCAGTTCTTC.

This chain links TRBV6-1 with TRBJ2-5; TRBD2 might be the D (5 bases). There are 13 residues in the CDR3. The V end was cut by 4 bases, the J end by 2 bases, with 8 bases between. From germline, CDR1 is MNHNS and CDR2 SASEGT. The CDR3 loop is CASSGTEQETQYF. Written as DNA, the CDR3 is TGTGCCAGCAGTGGGACTGAGCAAGAGACCCAGTACTTC.

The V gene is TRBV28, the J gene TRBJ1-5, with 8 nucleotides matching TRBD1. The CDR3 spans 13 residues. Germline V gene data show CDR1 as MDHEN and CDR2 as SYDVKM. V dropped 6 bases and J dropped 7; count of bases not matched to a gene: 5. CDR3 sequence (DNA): TGTGCCAGCAGAAAACAGGGGGGGCAGCCCCAGCATTTT. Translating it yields CASRKQGGQPQHF.

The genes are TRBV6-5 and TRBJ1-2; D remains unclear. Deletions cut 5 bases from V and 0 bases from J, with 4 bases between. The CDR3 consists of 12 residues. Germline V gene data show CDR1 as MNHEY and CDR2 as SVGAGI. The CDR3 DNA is TGTGCCAGCAGTCCTTCTAACTATGGCTACACCTTC. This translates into CASSPSNYGYTF.

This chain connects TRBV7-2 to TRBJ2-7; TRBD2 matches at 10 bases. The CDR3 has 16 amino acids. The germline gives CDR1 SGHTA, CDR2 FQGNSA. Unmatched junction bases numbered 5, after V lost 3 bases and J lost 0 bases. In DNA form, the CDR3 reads TGTGCCAGCAGCTTTCAGGCTAGCGGGAGCTCCTACGAGCAGTACTTC. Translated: CASSFQASGSSYEQYF.

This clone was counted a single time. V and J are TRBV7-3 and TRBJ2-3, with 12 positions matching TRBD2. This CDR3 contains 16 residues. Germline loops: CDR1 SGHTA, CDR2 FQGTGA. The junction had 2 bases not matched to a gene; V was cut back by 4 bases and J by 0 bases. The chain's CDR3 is CASSSGLAGSTDTQYF. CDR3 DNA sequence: TGTGCCAGCAGCTCAGGACTAGCGGGAAGCACAGATACGCAGTATTTT.